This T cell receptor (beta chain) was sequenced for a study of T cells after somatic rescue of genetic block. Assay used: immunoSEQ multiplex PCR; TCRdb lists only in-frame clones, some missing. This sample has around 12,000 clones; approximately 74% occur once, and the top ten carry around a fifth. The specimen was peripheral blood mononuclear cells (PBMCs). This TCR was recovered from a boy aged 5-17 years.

The CDR3 region is CASTLMAARPFSGANVLTF. The CDR3, as DNA: TGTGCCAGCACTCTAATGGCAGCACGGCCCTTCTCTGGGGCCAACGTCCTGACTTTC. The chain links TRBV5-6 to TRBJ2-6; D unresolved. The ends were cut back, 6 bases at V and 0 bases at J, with 22 bases in the middle. Germline V gene data show CDR1 as SGHDT and CDR2 as YYEEEE. The CDR3 sequence is 19 residues long.